The 17 T cell receptor beta chains in this list originate from one sample, sequenced in a study of OX40 agonist ivuxolimab in advanced cancers. The assay was immunoSEQ multiplex PCR, and TCRdb's table has in-frame clones only and misses some. The repertoire consists of about 18,000 clones, with 70% to 80% occurring once and the leading ten covering under 15%. The source material was CD4+ or CD8+ T cells sorted from blood, sampled in a trial of the OX40 agonist ivuxolimab. The receptor source for this set is an adult with an advanced solid tumor such as melanoma, head and neck, liver or kidney cancer.

This clone was seen once. V usage is TRBV5-1 and J usage is TRBJ2-7; D unresolved. Germline loops: CDR1 SGHRS, CDR2 YFSETQ. The V end was cut by 4 bases, the J end by 8 bases, with 19 bases between. There are 14 residues in the CDR3. This CDR3 is CASSPIEPISQQYF. The DNA of the CDR3 is TGCGCCAGCAGCCCCATCGAGCCGATTTCGCAGCAGTACTTC.

V usage is TRBV25-1 and J usage is TRBJ1-4, with a weak D call TRBD1 (5 bases). Germline CDR1 is MGHDK and CDR2 is SYGVNS. V gave up 4 bases and J gave up 12 bases, with 21 bases separating them. This CDR3 is 15 amino acids long. The CDR3 region is CASSAPWETGGELFF. CDR3 in DNA: TGTGCCAGCAGTGCCCCATGGGAAACGGGGGGGGAACTGTTTTTT.

The rearrangement links TRBV5-5 to TRBJ2-2; D is uncertain. Per the germline V gene, CDR1 is SGHKS and CDR2 is YYEKEE (reference sequence). V gave up 0 bases and J gave up 5 bases, with 5 bases separating them. The CDR3 contains 13 residues. CDR3 bases: TGTGCCAGCAGCTTGGCATCGACCGGGGAGCTGTTTTTT. Protein sequence: CASSLASTGELFF.

The chain couples TRBV28 to TRBJ1-2; D unclear. The CDR3 contains 15 residues. Trimming left V 8 bases short and J 6 bases short, with 22 bases between. CDR1 is MDHEN, CDR2 SYDVKM, per germline. CDR3 in amino acids: CASATAGRQLDGYTF. The CDR3 DNA is TGTGCCAGCGCCACCGCCGGCAGGCAGTTAGATGGCTACACCTTC.

This clone was counted between two and nine times. The J gene is TRBJ1-4, the V gene TRBV5-6; TRBD1 is a possible D gene (5 bases). V was pared by 0 bases and J by 3 bases, with 15 bases between. Germline CDR1 and CDR2: SGHDT and YYEEEE. This CDR3 region has 17 residues. DNA for the CDR3: TGTGCCAGCAGCTTGGTGGGTGACAGCATTTCTAATGAAAAACTGTTTTTT. Translation: CASSLVGDSISNEKLFF. The full variable domain, rest sourced from reference TRBV5-6 and TRBJ1-4, is DAGVTQSPTHLIKTRGQQVTLRCSPKSGHDTVSWYQQALGQGPQFIFQYYEEEERQRGNFPDRFSGHQFPNYSSELNVNALLLGDSALYLCASSLVGDSISNEKLFFGSGTQLSVL.

V gene TRBV5-6 combines with J gene TRBJ1-5; TRBD1 matches at 9 bases. Germline CDR1 SGHDT, CDR2 YYEEEE. V lost 2 bases, J lost 0 bases, and 3 bases stayed unmatched. This CDR3 has 16 amino acids. CDR3: CASSLRTGASNQPQHF. The CDR3 nucleotides are TGTGCCAGCAGCTTAAGGACAGGGGCTAGCAATCAGCCCCAGCATTTT.

This clone ranks as large. This chain joins TRBV7-3 and TRBJ2-7; 10 bases map to TRBD2. The V gene's germline CDR1 is SGHTA and CDR2 FQGTGA. V dropped 3 bases and J dropped 4; count of bases not matched to a gene: 9. CDR3 length: 16 residues. The CDR3 is CASSFPGLAAMYEQYF. In nucleotides, the CDR3 is TGTGCCAGCAGCTTCCCCGGACTAGCGGCAATGTACGAGCAGTACTTC.

This clone is medium-sized (0.01 to 0.1%) by share. This chain joins TRBV28 and TRBJ1-5, with D uncertain. The CDR3 runs 14 residues. V was trimmed by 7 bases and J by 6 bases, leaving 16 bases between them. Per germline, CDR1 MDHEN and CDR2 SYDVKM. CDR3 loop: CASTGSLPTQPQHF. The CDR3 nucleotides are TGTGCCAGCACCGGGTCCCTGCCCACTCAGCCCCAGCATTTT.

The rearrangement joins TRBV15 to TRBJ2-3; 9 bases are a match to TRBD1. V trimming: 5 bases; J trimming: 5 bases; junction bases outside the gene matches: 8. The CDR3 spans 15 residues. Germline loops: CDR1 LNHNV, CDR2 YYDKDF (reference sequence). The CDR3 nucleotides read TGTGCCACCAGCCGACGGACAGGGGCAGGAGATACGCAGTATTTT. Protein sequence: CATSRRTGAGDTQYF.

The V and J genes are TRBV28 and TRBJ1-3; no clear D gene. CDR3 length: 14 amino acids. Germline CDR1 MDHEN, CDR2 SYDVKM. Trimming removed 6 bases from V and 2 bases from J, with 11 bases in between. The CDR3 is CASSLGQTGNTIYF. Written as DNA, the CDR3 is TGTGCCAGCAGCCTCGGTCAAACTGGAAACACCATATATTTT.

The chain has TRBV2 and TRBJ2-7; a possible D gene is TRBD1 (5 bases). With 3 bases removed from V and 3 bases from J, the gap between germline ends came to 9 bases. This CDR3 spans 13 amino acids. Germline V lookup: CDR1 SNHLY, CDR2 FYNNEI. The CDR3 DNA is TGTGCCAGCAGTGATGGCAGGGACTACGAGCAGTACTTC. Translation: CASSDGRDYEQYF.

The chain joins TRBV7-6 to TRBJ2-3, with a tentative D call TRBD2 (5 bases). The V end lost 5 bases, the J end lost 8 bases, and 17 bases lay between the germline ends. CDR1 SGHVS and CDR2 FNYEAQ come from the germline V gene. The CDR3 covers 14 residues. The CDR3 reads CASSPYRFGGTQYF. The CDR3 DNA follows: TGTGCCAGCAGCCCGTATCGGTTCGGAGGTACGCAGTATTTT.

This sequence joins TRBV28 and TRBJ1-2; D uncertain. CDR3 length: 8 residues. Germline V gives CDR1 MDHEN, CDR2 SYDVKM. The V gene lost 8 bases and the J gene lost 12 bases, with 7 bases spanning the gap. The CDR3 DNA reads as TGTGCCAGCGGCCCTCACACCTTC. It specifies CASGPHTF.

V and J are TRBV6-1 and TRBJ2-2; D is undetermined. CDR1 and CDR2 (germline): MNHNS, SASEGT. The CDR3 length is 13 residues. Trimming shortened V by 10 bases and J by 6 bases, and 15 bases separated the two germline ends. CDR3 residues: CATPRLDAGELFF. Written as DNA, the CDR3 is TGTGCCACCCCAAGGTTGGACGCCGGGGAGCTGTTTTTT.

This chain uses TRBV19 with TRBJ2-6; the D is unclear. This CDR3 comprises 16 residues. Per germline, CDR1 LNHDA and CDR2 SQIVND (reference sequence). Trimming cost V 10 bases and J 3 bases, with 19 bases left between them. The CDR3 loop is CAKLASALSGANVLTF. The CDR3 nucleotides read TGTGCCAAACTCGCCTCGGCGTTGAGTGGGGCCAACGTCCTGACTTTC.

This clone has a handful of counts. Germline is not matched at one junction end, which may reflect a read error. The chain has TRBV7-7 and TRBJ2-2; D gene uncertain. CDR3 length equals 13 residues. Looked up from germline, CDR1 is SSHAT and CDR2 is FNYEAQ (reference sequence). CDR3 residues: CASSLSNTGELFF. The CDR3 nucleotides are TGTGCTAGCAGCCTCTCGAACACCGGGGAGCTGTTTTTT.

This chain links TRBV9 with TRBJ2-7; TRBD2 might be the D (8 bases). The germline V and J ends were trimmed by 0 bases and 6 bases, with 16 bases remaining between them. Germline loops: CDR1 SGDLS, CDR2 YYNGEE. This CDR3 has 15 residues. The CDR3 spells CASSVASGGGGEQYF. Written as DNA, the CDR3 is TGTGCCAGCAGCGTAGCGTCGGGAGGGGGCGGCGAGCAGTACTTC.